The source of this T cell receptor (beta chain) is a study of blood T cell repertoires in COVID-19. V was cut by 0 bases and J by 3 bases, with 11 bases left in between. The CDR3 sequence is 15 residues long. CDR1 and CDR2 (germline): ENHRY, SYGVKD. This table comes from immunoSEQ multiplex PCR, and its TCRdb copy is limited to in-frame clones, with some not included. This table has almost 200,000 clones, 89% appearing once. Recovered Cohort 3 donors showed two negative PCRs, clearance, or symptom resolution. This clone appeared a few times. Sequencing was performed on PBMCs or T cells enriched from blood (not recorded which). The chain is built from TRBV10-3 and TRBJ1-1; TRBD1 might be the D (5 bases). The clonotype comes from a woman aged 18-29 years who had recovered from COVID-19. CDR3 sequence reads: CAISESKGRDTEAFF. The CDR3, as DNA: TGTGCCATCAGTGAGTCGAAGGGGCGCGACACTGAAGCTTTCTTT.